A single sample is the source of the 10 T cell receptor beta chains below, sequenced in a study of blood T cell repertoires in COVID-19. Repertoires were generated with immunoSEQ multiplex PCR, while TCRdb's copy carries only in-frame clones and drops some. The repertoire holds 100,000 to 120,000 clones, 60% to 85% seen once, with about 2% in the top ten. Sequenced: peripheral blood. The receptors come from a woman in her 40s with acute or convalescent COVID-19.

The V gene is TRBV9, the J gene TRBJ2-4; weak D call: TRBD1 (7 bases). V lost 0 bases and J 8 bases, leaving 15 bases between the germline ends. Germline V gives CDR1 SGDLS, CDR2 YYNGEE. The CDR3 is 15 amino acids. The CDR3 region is CASSVDTTGEDIQYF. The DNA for the CDR3 is TGTGCCAGCAGCGTAGATACCACAGGGGAGGACATTCAGTACTTC.

The genes are TRBV5-1 and TRBJ2-5; D perhaps matches TRBD1 (5 bases). The V end lost 4 bases, the J end lost 1 base, and 11 bases lay between the germline ends. The CDR3 has 14 amino acids. The V gene's germline CDR1 is SGHRS and CDR2 YFSETQ. The CDR3 here is CASSPMGRQETQYF. CDR3 bases: TGCGCCAGCAGCCCGATGGGGCGCCAAGAGACCCAGTACTTC.

V is TRBV5-6 and J is TRBJ2-1; possible D gene TRBD1, 5 bases. CDR3 length: 14 amino acids. V gave up 0 bases and J gave up 3 bases, with 7 bases separating them. Germline lookup yields CDR1 SGHDT and CDR2 YYEEEE. CDR3 coding DNA: TGTGCCAGCAGCTTGGGACAGTTCTACAATGAGCAGTTCTTC. Protein sequence: CASSLGQFYNEQFF.

J is TRBJ1-4 and V is TRBV9, with 9 bases identical to TRBD1. CDR3 length: 16 amino acids. V lost 3 bases, J lost 6 bases, and 9 bases stayed unmatched. CDR1 and CDR2 from the germline V gene are SGDLS and YYNGEE. The CDR3 nucleotides are TGTGCCAGCAGCGCTGAGACAGGGGGAGGATATGAAAAACTGTTTTTT. Its protein is CASSAETGGGYEKLFF. The whole variable domain, remainder taken from reference TRBV9 and TRBJ1-4, is DSGVTQTPKHLITATGQRVTLRCSPRSGDLSVYWYQQSLDQGLQFLIQYYNGEERAKGNILERFSAQQFPDLHSELNLSSLELGDSALYFCASSAETGGGYEKLFFGSGTQLSVL.

V is TRBV2 and J is TRBJ2-3; a weak D match, TRBD1 (6 bases). Germline CDR1 SNHLY, CDR2 FYNNEI. The germline V and J ends were trimmed by 4 bases and 0 bases, with 11 bases remaining between them. This CDR3 comprises 15 residues. The DNA for the CDR3 is TGTGCCAGCAGTGCCCAACAGGGAAGCACAGATACGCAGTATTTT. Translated, it gives CASSAQQGSTDTQYF. The entire variable domain, with the rest obtained from reference TRBV2 and TRBJ2-3, is as follows: EPEVTQTPSHQVTQMGQEVILRCVPISNHLYFYWYRQILGQKVEFLVSFYNNEISEKSEIFDDQFSVERPDGSNFTLKIRSTKLEDSAMYFCASSAQQGSTDTQYFGPGTRLTVL.

This clone was seen only once. V and J are TRBV30 and TRBJ1-4; the D is unclear. The germline V gene encodes CDR1 GTSNPN and CDR2 SVGIG (reference sequence). The CDR3 consists of 12 residues. Trimming shortened V by 0 bases and J by 7 bases, and 6 bases separated the two germline ends. CDR3 nucleotide sequence: TGTGCCTGGAGTGTTCGGGGTGAAAAACTGTTTTTT. Its protein is CAWSVRGEKLFF.

Only a few counts were recorded for this clone. This rearrangement joins TRBV15 to TRBJ2-5; no clear D gene. Germline CDR1 is LNHNV and CDR2 is YYDKDF (reference sequence). The CDR3 is 14 residues long. V lost 1 base, J lost 4 bases, and 10 bases lay in between. In nucleotides, the CDR3 is TGTGCCACCAGCAGAGGCCAGTCTCGAGAGACCCAGTACTTC. This codes for CATSRGQSRETQYF.

This chain connects TRBV14 to TRBJ2-1; 7 bases agree with TRBD2. In germline, CDR1 is SGHDN, CDR2 FVKESK. V lost 3 bases, J lost 8 bases, and 13 bases stayed unmatched. The CDR3 is made up of 16 amino acids. The CDR3 DNA is TGTGCCAGCAGCCACTCCCGACTAGCCCCGTATGATGAGCAGTTCTTC. It codes for CASSHSRLAPYDEQFF.

The chain employs TRBV6-2 or TRBV6-3 and TRBJ1-5, with D perhaps TRBD1 (5 bases). The CDR3 has 14 residues. V was pared by 4 bases and J by 4 bases, with 11 bases between. Per germline, CDR1 MNHEY and CDR2 SVGEGT. The CDR3 DNA is TGTGCCAGCAGTTCGCAGGGTGGAAATCAGCCCCAGCATTTT. Translation: CASSSQGGNQPQHF.

The chain employs TRBV30 and TRBJ1-6; D unresolved. CDR3 length: 15 amino acids. Germline V gene data show CDR1 as GTSNPN and CDR2 as SVGIG (reference sequence). V gave up 0 bases and J gave up 10 bases, with 16 bases separating them. CDR3 sequence: CAWSVWGSTGSPLHF. The CDR3, as DNA: TGTGCCTGGAGTGTATGGGGAAGTACGGGGTCACCCCTCCACTTT.